The rows below give T cell receptor beta chains drawn from one sample of a study of CD8 T cells in Susac syndrome. TCRdb re-derived calls from the immunoSEQ multiplex PCR reads in MiXCR, one entry per CDR3 protein. Here the sample spans around 190,000 distinct CDR3 sequences, 90% to 95% being singletons. Source material: CD8+ T cells from PBMCs. The receptor set was obtained from a human donor with multiple sclerosis. CDR3s include the opening cysteine and the closing phenylalanine or tryptophan. The D gene is left open where the match is weak. Size tells how often a clone was seen (once, few, many) or the class of an expanded clone, and some rows leave it out.

clone_size: once
j_call: TRBJ2-5
d_call: TRBD1
v_call: TRBV28
cdr3_nt: TGTGCCAGCAGTCCCCGGGACAGAAGCCAAGAGACCCAGTACTTC
cdr3_aa: CASSPRDRSQETQYF

clone_size: .
j_call: TRBJ2-7
d_call: TRBD1
v_call: TRBV20-1
cdr3_nt: TGCAGTGCTCAGGGGGACCTCCGTCGCGACGAGCAGTACTTC
cdr3_aa: CSAQGDLRRDEQYF

clone_size: .
j_call: TRBJ2-7
d_call: .
v_call: TRBV7-9
cdr3_nt: TGTGCCAGCGGTAGTCTCTCCTACGAGCAGTACTTC
cdr3_aa: CASGSLSYEQYF

clone_size: .
j_call: TRBJ2-2
d_call: TRBD1
v_call: TRBV5-6
cdr3_nt: TGTGCCAGCAGCACGACAGGGTTCACCGGGGAGCTGTTTTTT
cdr3_aa: CASSTTGFTGELFF

clone_size: .
j_call: TRBJ2-7
d_call: .
v_call: TRBV20-1
cdr3_nt: TGCAGTGCTCCATACGGGGGACACTCGTCCTACGAGCAGTACTTC
cdr3_aa: CSAPYGGHSSYEQYF

clone_size: .
j_call: TRBJ1-1
d_call: .
v_call: TRBV5-1
cdr3_nt: TGCGCCAGCAGCCCCATCGTGGGGAGAGCTTTCTTT
cdr3_aa: CASSPIVGRAFF

clone_size: .
j_call: TRBJ2-7
d_call: TRBD1
v_call: TRBV5-1
cdr3_nt: TGCGCCAGCCGGACAGGGTTCCTCTCCGAGCAGTACTTC
cdr3_aa: CASRTGFLSEQYF

clone_size: once
j_call: TRBJ2-1
d_call: .
v_call: TRBV7-9
cdr3_nt: TGTGCCAGCAGCCCCTCCCTTGGCTCCTACAATGAGCAGTTCTTC
cdr3_aa: CASSPSLGSYNEQFF

clone_size: .
j_call: TRBJ1-1
d_call: .
v_call: TRBV5-1
cdr3_nt: TGCGCCAGCAGCTTTTATACAGATTTAAACACTGAAGCTTTCTTT
cdr3_aa: CASSFYTDLNTEAFF

clone_size: .
j_call: TRBJ2-7
d_call: .
v_call: TRBV7-2
cdr3_nt: TGTGCCAGCAGCTTAGGTGGGACTGAAGCCTACGAGCAGTACTTC
cdr3_aa: CASSLGGTEAYEQYF

clone_size: .
j_call: TRBJ2-3
d_call: .
v_call: TRBV14
cdr3_nt: TGTGCCAGCAGCCAGCAACACCTTAGCACAGATACGCAGTATTTT
cdr3_aa: CASSQQHLSTDTQYF

clone_size: .
j_call: TRBJ1-2
d_call: .
v_call: TRBV7-9
cdr3_nt: TGTGCCAGCAGCCCTCTATATGGCTACACCTTC
cdr3_aa: CASSPLYGYTF

clone_size: .
j_call: TRBJ2-3
d_call: .
v_call: TRBV3-1
cdr3_nt: TGTGCCAGCAGCGCGACCCCCCTGGGGCGGGAACACACAGATACGCAGTATTTT
cdr3_aa: CASSATPLGREHTDTQYF

clone_size: few
j_call: TRBJ1-1
d_call: .
v_call: TRBV27
cdr3_nt: TGTGCCAGCAGTTTGGACGGGAACACTGAAGCTTTCTTT
cdr3_aa: CASSLDGNTEAFF

clone_size: .
j_call: TRBJ2-1
d_call: .
v_call: TRBV24-1
cdr3_nt: TGTGCCACCAGTCTCGGGAATGAGCAGTTCTTC
cdr3_aa: CATSLGNEQFF

clone_size: .
j_call: TRBJ2-1
d_call: TRBD1
v_call: TRBV2
cdr3_nt: TGTGCCAGCAGTACTGCGGGGACAGGGGTCTGGAATGAGCAGTTCTTC
cdr3_aa: CASSTAGTGVWNEQFF

clone_size: .
j_call: TRBJ2-5
d_call: .
v_call: TRBV7-6
cdr3_nt: TGTGCCAGCAGCCCCCTGATGGAGGGGATGGAGACCCAGTACTTC
cdr3_aa: CASSPLMEGMETQYF

clone_size: once
j_call: TRBJ2-1
d_call: TRBD1
v_call: TRBV3-1
cdr3_nt: TGTGCCAGCAGCCAGGCTCTAACAGGGGGCGATACCTACAATGAGCAGTTCTTC
cdr3_aa: CASSQALTGGDTYNEQFF

clone_size: .
j_call: TRBJ2-5
d_call: TRBD1
v_call: TRBV29-1
cdr3_nt: TGCAGCGTTGAGTTCCGCTATGACAGGGGAATAGAGACCCAGTACTTC
cdr3_aa: CSVEFRYDRGIETQYF

clone_size: .
j_call: TRBJ1-2
d_call: TRBD1
v_call: TRBV29-1
cdr3_nt: TGCAGCGTCGCCGGACAGGGGGTCGGCTACACCTTC
cdr3_aa: CSVAGQGVGYTF

clone_size: .
j_call: TRBJ2-7
d_call: .
v_call: TRBV20-1
cdr3_nt: TGCAGTGCTAGCCCCGACACGTCCTACGAGCAGTACTTC
cdr3_aa: CSASPDTSYEQYF

clone_size: .
j_call: TRBJ2-3
d_call: .
v_call: TRBV4-1
cdr3_nt: TGCGCCAGCAGAGTATCTATATCACCTACAGATACGCAGTATTTT
cdr3_aa: CASRVSISPTDTQYF

clone_size: .
j_call: TRBJ1-5
d_call: TRBD1
v_call: TRBV4-1
cdr3_nt: TGCGCCAGCAGCCCCTTAGGACAGGGACCGTCGAATCAGCCCCAGCATTTT
cdr3_aa: CASSPLGQGPSNQPQHF

clone_size: .
j_call: TRBJ2-3
d_call: .
v_call: TRBV18
cdr3_nt: TGTGCCAGCTCATTAACCCGGGACAAGTGGGGAGATACGCAGTATTTT
cdr3_aa: CASSLTRDKWGDTQYF

clone_size: .
j_call: TRBJ1-3
d_call: .
v_call: TRBV7-9
cdr3_nt: TGTGCCAGCAGCTTAGCGCTTGGGGTTCGTGGAAACACCATATATTTT
cdr3_aa: CASSLALGVRGNTIYF

clone_size: .
j_call: TRBJ2-1
d_call: TRBD2
v_call: TRBV3-1
cdr3_nt: TGTGCCAGCAGCCAAGAGGTAAAAGGGACTAGCGGGAGGGCCTCCTACAATGAGCAGTTCTTC
cdr3_aa: CASSQEVKGTSGRASYNEQFF

clone_size: .
j_call: TRBJ2-7
d_call: .
v_call: TRBV29-1
cdr3_nt: TGCAGCGTTGATGCCGACGAGGGTTACGAGCAGTACTTC
cdr3_aa: CSVDADEGYEQYF

clone_size: .
j_call: TRBJ1-2
d_call: .
v_call: TRBV28
cdr3_nt: TGTGCCAGCAGATTAACCCCCCCCCAGGCTAACTATGGCTACACCTTC
cdr3_aa: CASRLTPPQANYGYTF

clone_size: .
j_call: TRBJ1-2
d_call: .
v_call: TRBV29-1
cdr3_nt: TGCAGCGCCCCTTCCAGGGCGGGTGGCTACACCTTC
cdr3_aa: CSAPSRAGGYTF

clone_size: .
j_call: TRBJ1-2
d_call: .
v_call: TRBV2
cdr3_nt: TGTGCCAGCAGAGGGAAGCAATACACCTTC
cdr3_aa: CASRGKQYTF

clone_size: once
j_call: TRBJ2-1
d_call: TRBD2
v_call: TRBV29-1
cdr3_nt: TGCAGCGTAGGGACTAGCGGGATTTACAATGAGCAGTTCTTC
cdr3_aa: CSVGTSGIYNEQFF

clone_size: .
j_call: TRBJ2-2
d_call: .
v_call: TRBV21-1
cdr3_nt: TGTGCCAGCAGCAAAGACCGGGACAGGGTAATCGGGGAGCTGTTTTTT
cdr3_aa: CASSKDRDRVIGELFF

clone_size: .
j_call: TRBJ2-3
d_call: TRBD1
v_call: TRBV6-5
cdr3_nt: TGTGCCAGCAGTTTCCGGGACAGCCCTAGCACAGATACGCAGTATTTT
cdr3_aa: CASSFRDSPSTDTQYF

clone_size: .
j_call: TRBJ2-3
d_call: TRBD2
v_call: TRBV2
cdr3_nt: TGTGCCAGCAGATGGACTAGCGGGAGTTCGGGCACAGATACGCAGTATTTT
cdr3_aa: CASRWTSGSSGTDTQYF

clone_size: .
j_call: TRBJ2-7
d_call: TRBD2
v_call: TRBV10-2
cdr3_nt: TGCGCCAGCTCGGTAGCGGGGGGGCCTGACGAGCAGTACTTC
cdr3_aa: CASSVAGGPDEQYF

clone_size: once
j_call: TRBJ2-1
d_call: .
v_call: TRBV12-3/TRBV12-4
cdr3_nt: TGTGCCAGCAGCCACACCGACAGGACTGTCCTGCAGTTCTTC
cdr3_aa: CASSHTDRTVLQFF

clone_size: .
j_call: TRBJ1-6
d_call: TRBD1
v_call: TRBV14
cdr3_nt: TGTGCCAGCAGCCAGGGACAGAGCTCCTATAATTCACCCCTCCACTTT
cdr3_aa: CASSQGQSSYNSPLHF

clone_size: .
j_call: TRBJ1-2
d_call: .
v_call: TRBV20-1
cdr3_nt: TGCAGTGCTGTAATCAGGGGACTCCCTGGTGGCTACACCTTC
cdr3_aa: CSAVIRGLPGGYTF

clone_size: .
j_call: TRBJ2-2
d_call: .
v_call: TRBV9
cdr3_nt: TGTGCCAGCAGCCCCGGCATGGTCGGGGAGCTGTTTTTT
cdr3_aa: CASSPGMVGELFF

clone_size: .
j_call: TRBJ1-2
d_call: TRBD1
v_call: TRBV29-1
cdr3_nt: TGCAGCGTTGGGGACAGGGGGACCCTAGACTATGGCTACACCTTC
cdr3_aa: CSVGDRGTLDYGYTF

clone_size: .
j_call: TRBJ2-1
d_call: .
v_call: TRBV29-1
cdr3_nt: TGCAGCGTTGACCCCTTGGTCGATGAGCAGTTCTTC
cdr3_aa: CSVDPLVDEQFF

clone_size: .
j_call: TRBJ1-5
d_call: .
v_call: TRBV20-1
cdr3_nt: TGCAGTGCTAGAGGGCCACTGAAAAATCAGCCCCAGCATTTT
cdr3_aa: CSARGPLKNQPQHF

clone_size: .
j_call: TRBJ2-1
d_call: .
v_call: TRBV2
cdr3_nt: TGTGCCAGCAAGCCGGGACTTAGCTCCTACAATGAGCAGTTCTTC
cdr3_aa: CASKPGLSSYNEQFF

clone_size: .
j_call: TRBJ2-2
d_call: .
v_call: TRBV12-3/TRBV12-4
cdr3_nt: TGTGCCAGCATCTTAGGGGTGGGGCAGGGAGCCGGGGAGCTGTTTTTT
cdr3_aa: CASILGVGQGAGELFF